The 12 T cell receptor beta chains reported below all come from one sample, sequenced in a study of T cell responses to AZD1222 COVID-19 vaccine. The protocol was immunoSEQ multiplex PCR, while the TCRdb copy is restricted to in-frame clones and leaves out a portion. The sample includes roughly 120,000 clones, roughly 90% of them seen just once. The starting material was peripheral blood, obtained 28 days after the second AZD1222 dose. Source of these receptors: an adult who received the AZD1222 COVID-19 vaccine.

The V gene is TRBV6-1, the J gene TRBJ1-2; D is ambiguous. The V end was cut by 2 bases, the J end by 4 bases, with 20 bases between. CDR3 length: 17 residues. The germline gives CDR1 MNHNS, CDR2 SASEGT. The chain's CDR3 is CASSEPADGRPLYGYTF. CDR3 coding DNA: TGTGCCAGCAGTGAACCCGCGGACGGACGCCCACTCTATGGCTACACCTTC.

The rearrangement uses TRBV19 and TRBJ1-5; weak D call: TRBD1 (5 bases). The CDR3 has 15 amino acids. V lost 6 bases to trimming and J lost 6 bases, with 18 bases between them. CDR1 and CDR2 (germline): LNHDA, SQIVND (reference sequence). The CDR3 here is CASRTYRDSLQPQHF. The CDR3 DNA follows: TGTGCCAGTAGAACCTACCGGGACTCACTTCAGCCCCAGCATTTT.

This clone was observed once. The gene calls are TRBV19 and TRBJ1-2, with D possibly TRBD1 on 6 matching bases. The CDR3 loop spans 13 amino acids. The germline V gene has CDR1 LNHDA and CDR2 SQIVND (reference sequence). V shed 10 bases and J shed 4 bases, with 16 bases lying between them. In nucleotides, the CDR3 is TGTGCCACCTTAAGGGGGGAAATCTATGGCTACACCTTC. As protein: CATLRGEIYGYTF. Full variable domain (outside the CDR3, taken from reference TRBV19 and TRBJ1-2): DGGITQSPKYLFRKEGQNVTLSCEQNLNHDAMYWYRQDPGQGLRLIYYSQIVNDFQKGDIAEGYSVSREKKESFPLTVTSAQKNPTAFYLCATLRGEIYGYTFGSGTRLTVV.

J is TRBJ1-1 and V is TRBV6-2 or TRBV6-3, with D perhaps matching TRBD1 (5 bases). The V and J ends lost 5 bases and 2 bases respectively, with 15 bases between them. CDR1 is MNHEY and CDR2 is SVGEGT in the germline V gene. The CDR3 is 15 residues long. The CDR3 nucleotides read TGTGCCAGCAGTGACCCTGGGACGGTTAACACTGAAGCTTTCTTT. It is translated as CASSDPGTVNTEAFF.

As to this clone: An end of the junction does not agree with germline; a read error may underlie this. The chain joins TRBV12-3 or TRBV12-4 to TRBJ2-7, with 9 bases that match TRBD1. The CDR3 is 12 amino acids. As DNA, the CDR3 is TGTGCCAGCAGTCCCGGGGACAGGGTAATGGACTTC. Its protein product is CASSPGDRVMDF.

This rearrangement joins TRBV7-9 to TRBJ2-1; TRBD2 matches 7 bases. The CDR3 sequence is 15 residues long. Germline V gene lookup returns CDR1 SEHNR and CDR2 FQNEAQ (reference sequence). Trimming removed 5 bases from V and 7 bases from J; junction bases left unmatched: 11. The CDR3 bases are TGTGCCAGCAGCCCGATAGGACTAGGGCAGAATGAGCAGTTCTTC. Protein: CASSPIGLGQNEQFF.

CDR3 coding DNA: TGTGCCAGCAGCCAGGGGAGCTCTGGAAACACCATATATTTT. Translated: CASSQGSSGNTIYF. The chain uses TRBV7-3 and TRBJ1-3; tentatively, D is TRBD1 (6 bases). The CDR3 has 14 residues. Trimming pared 5 bases from V and 0 bases from J, leaving 8 bases between. Germline CDR1 is SGHTA and CDR2 is FQGTGA.

For the CDR3, the DNA is TGTGCCAGCAATCCTACTGGACAGGGTAACACTGAAGCTTTCTTT. Protein: CASNPTGQGNTEAFF. The chain joins TRBV2 to TRBJ1-1, with TRBD1 matching over 8 bases. CDR1 is SNHLY, CDR2 FYNNEI, per germline. The CDR3 consists of 15 residues. The trim removed 7 bases at V and 2 bases at J, leaving 9 bases unmatched.

The chain links TRBV29-1 to TRBJ1-2; no definite D call. This CDR3 has 12 amino acids. Trimming removed 6 bases from V and 4 bases from J, with 12 bases in between. Germline V CDR1 and CDR2: SQVTM, ANQGSEA. CDR3 sequence reads: CSVKDTPYGYTF. The DNA of the CDR3 is TGCAGCGTGAAAGACACTCCCTATGGCTACACCTTC. Drawing the rest from reference TRBV29-1 and TRBJ1-2, the complete variable domain is SAVISQKPSRDICQRGTSLTIQCQVDSQVTMMFWYRQQPGQSLTLIATANQGSEATYESGFVIDKFPISRPNLTFSTLTVSNMSPEDSSIYLCSVKDTPYGYTFGSGTRLTVV.

The rearrangement links TRBV7-9 to TRBJ1-2; D gene uncertain. Germline V gene lookup returns CDR1 SEHNR and CDR2 FQNEAQ (reference sequence). The CDR3 extends over 16 amino acids. Between the trimmed V and J ends, which lost 5 bases and 4 bases, there was a span of 20 bases. The CDR3 coding sequence is TGTGCCAGCAGCCCCCTAATCACGACGGGAGTCTATGGCTACACCTTC. It encodes CASSPLITTGVYGYTF.

The chain employs TRBV12-3 or TRBV12-4 and TRBJ1-1, with a tentative D call TRBD1 (5 bases). Trimming left V 5 bases short and J 7 bases short, with 11 bases between. This CDR3 contains 12 residues. CDR3 protein: CASSAQGIEAFF. For the CDR3, the DNA is TGTGCCAGCAGTGCTCAGGGAATTGAAGCTTTCTTT.

The chain employs TRBV29-1 and TRBJ2-3; 7 bases agree with TRBD1. CDR3 length: 15 residues. Germline lookup yields CDR1 SQVTM and CDR2 ANQGSEA. V was pared by 2 bases and J by 0 bases, with 5 bases of the junction left unmatched. CDR3 DNA sequence: TGCAGCGTTGAATGGGGCAGGGGGAGCACAGATACGCAGTATTTT. Its protein product is CSVEWGRGSTDTQYF.